This TCR beta chain was sequenced for a study of T cells expressing NK-cell markers. Whole-study context: Sequenced donors, eight in total, included seven who were HCMV-seropositive and one who was seronegative.

TCR beta cDNA was made by 5'RACE template switching with UMIs. TCRdb reanalyzed the 5' RACE reads and collapses them to one entry per CDR3 protein, without DNA. Its listing shows 300,000 to 500,000 distinct CDR3 sequences. As for this clonotype: Antigen: not known.

Broader study findings: In a handful of donors, dominant clonotypes made up about 25-60.1% of CD3+CD56-NKG2C+ cells. In roughly six donors, dominant CD3+CD56+NKG2C+ clonotypes ranked among the top 10 CD8+ clonotypes.

The CDR3 is 15 residues long. This chain uses TRBV12-3 or TRBV12-4 with TRBJ1-6; TCRdb gives TRBD1 as the D gene, but with no DNA this cannot be confirmed. The sequence came from a woman between 45 and 65 years old in good health. Sequencing was performed on blood T cells: a sorted CD56 or NKG2C T cell subset, CD4+ or CD8+ T cells, or bulk PBMC T cells (not recorded which). The CDR3 here is CASSPLDSLYSPLHF.